Below, 15 T cell receptor beta chains from the same sample are listed, as sequenced in a study of cytomegalovirus exposure and HLA in healthy donors. Data came from immunoSEQ multiplex PCR; TCRdb stores just in-frame clones and leaves some out. The data show approximately 65,000 clones, around 93% seen once. Sample: PBMCs. The receptors derive from a man younger than 30 in good health and CMV-seronegative.

The chain combines TRBV4-3 with TRBJ2-7; 7 bases are shared with TRBD1. Germline V CDR1 and CDR2: LGHNA, YSLEER. V lost 0 bases, J lost 2 bases, and 7 bases stayed unmatched. The CDR3 loop spans 16 amino acids. The CDR3 region has the DNA TGCGCCAGCAGCCAAGATCGGACAGGACTTACCTACGAGCAGTACTTC. Its protein product is CASSQDRTGLTYEQYF.

J is TRBJ2-3 and V is TRBV12-2; the table's D call TRBD2 went unverified against the DNA. TRBV12-2 is labeled a pseudogene. This CDR3 is built from 17 residues. In DNA, the CDR3 is TGTGCAAGTCGCTTATCTAGCGGGAGGCCTAGCACAGATACGCAGTATTTT. This gives the protein CASRLSSGRPSTDTQYF.

The chain combines TRBV7-2 with TRBJ2-7, with D perhaps TRBD2 (5 bases). Trimming took off 3 bases at V and 2 bases at J, with 8 bases between the two ends. The CDR3 has 13 residues. From germline, CDR1 is SGHTA and CDR2 FQGNSA. In nucleotides, the CDR3 is TGTGCCAGCAGCTTCCTGGGAGCCTACGAGCAGTACTTC. Translated: CASSFLGAYEQYF.

Here the CDR3 reads CASTTFAGGTEAFF. Written as DNA, the CDR3 is TGTGCCAGCACCACATTTGCGGGGGGCACTGAAGCTTTCTTT. J is TRBJ1-1 and V is TRBV7-9, with D maybe TRBD1 (5 bases). V was clipped by 7 bases and J by 4 bases, with 16 bases between them. Looked up from germline, CDR1 is SEHNR and CDR2 is FQNEAQ (reference sequence). This CDR3 has 14 residues.

The chain links TRBV30 to TRBJ2-3; 10 bases align to TRBD2. After removal of 3 bases from V and 0 bases from J, the junction contained 18 bases not matched to a gene. Germline V gives CDR1 GTSNPN, CDR2 SVGIG (reference sequence). This CDR3 region has 20 residues. CDR3 DNA sequence: TGTGCCTGGAGAGCGAGGGAGTCCCGGCTAGCGGGAGAAAGCACAGATACGCAGTATTTT. Amino acids: CAWRARESRLAGESTDTQYF.

The V call is TRBV6-6, the J call TRBJ2-3; D perhaps matches TRBD2 (5 bases). The V gene's germline CDR1 is MNHNY and CDR2 SVGAGI (reference sequence). CDR3 length equals 14 residues. V dropped 6 bases and J dropped 1 base, with 11 bases sitting between them. CDR3 nucleotides: TGTGCCAGCAGACGGAGTAGCGGCACAGATACGCAGTATTTT. The encoded protein is CASRRSSGTDTQYF.

The V call is TRBV11-3, the J call TRBJ2-2; no definite D call. Trimming pared 0 bases from V and 6 bases from J, leaving 11 bases between. This CDR3 spans 15 amino acids. Germline CDR1 is SGHNT and CDR2 is YENEEA. The chain's CDR3 is CASSLEPPPAGELFF. The CDR3 DNA is TGTGCCAGCAGCTTAGAACCGCCCCCAGCCGGGGAGCTGTTTTTT. Drawing the rest from reference TRBV11-3 and TRBJ2-2, the complete variable domain is EAGVVQSPRYKIIEKKQPVAFWCNPISGHNTLYWYLQNLGQGPELLIRYENEEAVDDSQLPKDRFSAERLKGVDSTLKIQPAELGDSAVYLCASSLEPPPAGELFFGEGSRLTVL.

This clone was counted between two and nine times. The CDR3 nucleotides are TGTGCCAGTAGTACTAGCGGGAGCGGGGGGGATGAGCAGTTCTTC. The encoded protein is CASSTSGSGGDEQFF. The chain couples TRBV19 to TRBJ2-1; 10 bases agree with TRBD2. J was trimmed by 8 bases and V by 4 bases; bases with no gene match: 8. Germline V gene data show CDR1 as LNHDA and CDR2 as SQIVND (reference sequence). CDR3 length equals 15 residues.

V gene TRBV19 combines with J gene TRBJ2-3; D remains unclear. Germline V gene sequence: CDR1 LNHDA, CDR2 SQIVND (reference sequence). The CDR3 sequence is 14 residues long. V shed 7 bases and J shed 2 bases, with 13 bases lying between them. The CDR3 DNA sequence: TGTGCCAGTAATACCGCCAGGATCACAGATACGCAGTATTTT. Its translation: CASNTARITDTQYF.

This clone was recorded a few times. The rearrangement uses TRBV2 and TRBJ1-2; unclear D gene. CDR3 size: 12 residues. Trimming pared 4 bases from V and 4 bases from J, leaving 7 bases between. The germline V gene has CDR1 SNHLY and CDR2 FYNNEI. The CDR3 here is CASSVNSYGYTF. DNA for the CDR3: TGTGCCAGCAGTGTAAACAGCTATGGCTACACCTTC.

V gene TRBV5-1 combines with J gene TRBJ1-1, with 10 bases lining up with TRBD1. The CDR3 is 15 amino acids. V dropped 8 bases and J dropped 2; count of bases not matched to a gene: 9. Germline V gene lookup returns CDR1 SGHRS and CDR2 YFSETQ. In nucleotides, the CDR3 is TGCGCCAGTACCGGGACAGGGGCCCCAAACACTGAAGCTTTCTTT. Its protein is CASTGTGAPNTEAFF.

About this clone: The junction departs from the called germline gene at one end, perhaps through a read error. The chain links TRBV7-7 to TRBJ2-5; tentatively, D is TRBD1 (5 bases). Germline loops: CDR1 SSHAT, CDR2 FNYEAQ (reference sequence). The CDR3 length is 13 residues. CDR3 in DNA: TGTGCTAGCAGCCTCGACAGACAAGAGACCCAGTACTTC. It translates to CASSLDRQETQYF.

The CDR3 region is CATSRDFSSGMNTGELFF. As DNA, the CDR3 is TGTGCCACCAGCAGAGATTTTTCTAGCGGGATGAACACCGGGGAGCTGTTTTTT. The chain links TRBV15 to TRBJ2-2; TRBD2 agrees at 9 bases. J lost 1 base, V lost 0 bases, and 6 bases had no gene match. CDR1 LNHNV and CDR2 YYDKDF come from the germline V gene (reference sequence). The CDR3 runs 18 residues.

This clone was observed once. The chain employs TRBV27 and TRBJ1-2; D unresolved. Germline CDR1 and CDR2: MNHEY and SMNVEV (reference sequence). The CDR3 length is 14 residues. V lost 8 bases and J 1 base, leaving 14 bases between the germline ends. The CDR3 DNA follows: TGTGCCAGCTCTTCCCCGGGGATTAACTATGGCTACACCTTC. This translates into CASSSPGINYGYTF.

The table lists this clone with a few counts. V and J are TRBV6-4 and TRBJ2-1; a weak D match, TRBD2 (6 bases). CDR1 is MRHNA and CDR2 is SNTAGT in the germline V gene. The V gene lost 3 bases and the J gene lost 7 bases, with 16 bases spanning the gap. The length of the CDR3 is 15 residues. As DNA, the CDR3 is TGTGCCAGCAGTGAGAAATTGACGGGAGATAATGAGCAGTTCTTC. Encoded protein: CASSEKLTGDNEQFF.